These 17 T cell receptor beta chains were sequenced from one sample in a study of blood T cell repertoires in COVID-19. Measured with immunoSEQ multiplex PCR; TCRdb has only the in-frame clones, and not every one. The sample has tens of thousands of clones; around 85% are singletons. Sequenced material: peripheral blood. These TCRs come from a man aged 80 or over with active or convalescent COVID-19.

This chain joins TRBV4-3 and TRBJ1-6; the match to TRBD1 covers 7 bases. The V gene end was trimmed by 0 bases and the J gene end by 7 bases; junction bases not matched to a gene: 3. Germline V gives CDR1 LGHNA, CDR2 YSLEER. This CDR3 spans 15 amino acids. The DNA of the CDR3 is TGCGCCAGCAGCCAAGAGGGGACAGACAATTCACCCCTCCACTTT. This codes for CASSQEGTDNSPLHF.

This clone was counted a few times. The chain combines TRBV24-1 with TRBJ2-5, with TRBD2 matching 9 bases. In germline, CDR1 is KGHDR, CDR2 SFDVKD. The CDR3 is 18 amino acids. V trimming: 3 bases; J trimming: 4 bases; junction bases outside the gene matches: 14. Here the CDR3 reads CATSDRVYSGGRRETQYF. Written as DNA, the CDR3 is TGTGCCACCAGTGATCGGGTCTATAGCGGGGGCCGACGAGAGACCCAGTACTTC.

The J gene is TRBJ2-5, the V gene TRBV25-1; no reliable D call. The CDR3 has 13 residues. V lost 8 bases and J 4 bases, leaving 14 bases between the germline ends. The germline CDR1 and CDR2 sequences are MGHDK and SYGVNS. Here the CDR3 reads CASVEGVGETQYF. CDR3 nucleotides: TGTGCCAGCGTGGAAGGAGTTGGAGAGACCCAGTACTTC.

By proportion, this clone is medium-sized. This rearrangement joins TRBV24-1 to TRBJ1-1; TRBD1 might be the D (6 bases). Germline V gives CDR1 KGHDR, CDR2 SFDVKD. This CDR3 contains 13 residues. V lost 5 bases and J 4 bases, leaving 10 bases between the germline ends. The CDR3 DNA follows: TGTGCCACCAGTGCCCTAGGGGGCACTGAAGCTTTCTTT. It is translated as CATSALGGTEAFF.

This chain uses TRBV9 with TRBJ1-4; possible D gene TRBD1, 6 bases. Germline V gives CDR1 SGDLS, CDR2 YYNGEE. This CDR3 has 15 amino acids. Trimming removed 0 bases from V and 5 bases from J, with 11 bases in between. In DNA, the CDR3 is TGTGCCAGCAGCGTAGCACAGAGGGGGAATGAAAAACTGTTTTTT. This translates into CASSVAQRGNEKLFF.

This clone has just one count. CDR3 amino acids: CASSQGGVANTEAFF. The CDR3 DNA follows: TGCGCCAGCAGCCAGGGAGGGGTCGCGAACACTGAAGCTTTCTTT. The chain employs TRBV4-1 and TRBJ1-1; tentatively, D is TRBD1 (5 bases). V lost 3 bases, J lost 1 base, and 12 bases lay in between. Per the germline V gene, CDR1 is MGHRA and CDR2 is YSYEKL. The CDR3 runs to 15 residues.

J is TRBJ2-5 and V is TRBV6-5; possibly TRBD1 for D (6 bases). Germline V lookup: CDR1 MNHEY, CDR2 SVGAGI. Trimming left V 6 bases short and J 5 bases short, with 13 bases between. The CDR3 runs to 13 residues. CDR3 loop: CASSFGTPETQYF. CDR3 nucleotide sequence: TGTGCCAGCAGCTTCGGGACACCCGAGACCCAGTACTTC.

This clone was seen more than once but under ten times. This rearrangement joins TRBV27 to TRBJ2-3; 10 positions match TRBD2. In germline, CDR1 is MNHEY, CDR2 SMNVEV (reference sequence). The CDR3 length is 14 residues. The trim removed 8 bases at V and 4 bases at J, leaving 6 bases unmatched. As DNA, the CDR3 is TGTGCCAGCGCCCAGCGGGGGGGCGCAGATACGCAGTATTTT. It specifies CASAQRGGADTQYF.

The chain employs TRBV3-1 (or the pseudogene TRBV3-2) and TRBJ2-2; D possibly corresponds to TRBD2 (5 bases). Germline lookup yields CDR1 LGHDT and CDR2 YNNKEL (reference sequence). CDR3 size: 19 residues. Trimming stripped 4 bases from V and 4 bases from J, with 25 bases between. In nucleotides, the CDR3 is TGTGCCAGCAGCCCAGAAACGGAGGCGGACGTCCTTAGCACCGGGGAGCTGTTTTTT. Protein sequence: CASSPETEADVLSTGELFF.

This chain links TRBV7-2 with TRBJ1-6, with a possible D match to TRBD1 (6 bases). Germline V gene sequence: CDR1 SGHTA, CDR2 FQGNSA. The CDR3 loop spans 15 amino acids. Trimming pared 5 bases from V and 7 bases from J, leaving 15 bases between. The CDR3 here is CASSQQGSFNSPLHF. The CDR3 DNA follows: TGTGCCAGCAGCCAACAGGGTTCCTTCAATTCACCCCTCCACTTT.

The chain uses TRBV30 and TRBJ2-3, with D unclear. Germline V gives CDR1 GTSNPN, CDR2 SVGIG (reference sequence). The V gene lost 4 bases and the J gene lost 2 bases, with 13 bases spanning the gap. This CDR3 is built from 14 residues. CDR3 region: CAWNLGTNTDTQYF. As DNA, the CDR3 is TGTGCCTGGAATTTGGGCACCAACACAGATACGCAGTATTTT.

CDR3 DNA sequence: TGTGCCAGCAGGCCTGGGTGGGCAGGCGAAGGGGACATTCAGTACTTC. Protein: CASRPGWAGEGDIQYF. The chain couples TRBV27 to TRBJ2-4, with D perhaps matching TRBD1 (5 bases). V lost 6 bases and J lost 8, with 23 bases in between. The CDR3 spans 16 residues. Germline lookup yields CDR1 MNHEY and CDR2 SMNVEV (reference sequence).

The V call is TRBV28, the J call TRBJ1-3; TRBD1 matches 7 bases. Germline V gene lookup returns CDR1 MDHEN and CDR2 SYDVKM. The CDR3 has 15 amino acids. V shed 7 bases, J shed 0 bases, and the junction held 6 bases outside the gene matches. The CDR3 DNA reads as TGTGCCAGCACTACGGGACAGCTCTCTGGAAACACCATATATTTT. This encodes CASTTGQLSGNTIYF.

The chain joins TRBV4-1 to TRBJ2-2, with TRBD1 identical over 10 bases. Germline V gives CDR1 MGHRA, CDR2 YSYEKL. There are 17 residues in the CDR3. With 1 base clipped from V and 6 bases from J, the junction kept 8 bases outside the gene matches. The CDR3 here is CASSQVSAGTGAGELFF. As DNA, the CDR3 is TGCGCCAGCAGCCAAGTGTCCGCCGGGACAGGGGCCGGGGAGCTGTTTTTT.

A word on this clone: Mismatch with germline at one junction end may stem from a read error. J is TRBJ1-1 and V is TRBV12-3 or TRBV12-4, with D possibly matching TRBD1 (6 bases). This CDR3 is 13 amino acids long. The CDR3 sequence is CASSLRTGSPGEF. DNA for the CDR3: TGTGCCAGCAGTTTACGAACAGGGTCGCCCGGAGAATTT.

The CDR3 here is CASSGTGRDSPLHF. The CDR3 DNA reads as TGTGCCAGCTCGGGGACAGGGAGGGATTCACCCCTCCACTTT. The V and J genes are TRBV7-9 and TRBJ1-6; TRBD1 aligns across 9 bases. Losses at the gene ends were 8 bases for V and 8 bases for J; bases not matched to a gene: 7. The CDR3 length is 14 residues. Germline values: CDR1 SEHNR, CDR2 FQNEAQ (reference sequence).

CDR3 sequence (DNA): TGTGCCAGTAGTTTAACAGGGGTGGCTGAAAAACTGTTTTTT. Residues: CASSLTGVAEKLFF. V and J are TRBV19 and TRBJ1-4; 7 positions agree with TRBD1. J was trimmed by 7 bases and V by 5 bases; bases with no gene match: 7. The V gene's germline CDR1 is LNHDA and CDR2 SQIVND (reference sequence). This CDR3 has 14 amino acids.